This entry concerns a single T cell receptor beta chain. Per the authors' pipeline: Amplification from reference gene primers served as the basis for estimated nucleated cell counts. TCRdb's copy holds only in-frame clones and misses some; the assay was immunoSEQ multiplex PCR. V and J calls and clone size are those listed in that table; D and trimming were worked out from the DNA. This sample has 110,000 to 150,000 clones, with 65% to 85% found just once. The data belong to a study of blood T cell repertoires in COVID-19. In the study overall: Both acute and convalescent COVID-19 samples were obtained from the United States, Italy and Spain. Sources were T cells, B-cell-depleted T cells, or PBMCs; the material itself was cDNA or gDNA.

The CDR3 has 13 amino acids. The germline V gene has CDR1 SGHDN and CDR2 FVKESK. V lost 6 bases and J 7 bases, leaving 13 bases between the germline ends. J is TRBJ2-1 and V is TRBV14, with D tentatively TRBD2 (5 bases). Specimen: peripheral blood. The TCR originated in a woman aged 55 to 70 with acute or convalescent COVID-19. CDR3 in amino acids: CASSLTRLNEQFF. The CDR3 bases are TGTGCCAGCAGTCTTACTAGGTTAAATGAGCAGTTCTTC.